Sequencing of this TCR beta chain was carried out in a study of shared clonotypes between healthy human individuals. Study-wide results and caveats: The study generally estimated greater richness for naive than memory subsets.

The repertoire was sequenced with immunoSEQ multiplex PCR; TCRdb's copy has only in-frame clones and lacks some. In the table there are approximately 2,200,000 clones, more than 85% of which are singletons. Germline V lookup: CDR1 SNHLY, CDR2 FYNNEI. The CDR3 extends over 15 amino acids. The V and J ends lost 10 bases and 8 bases respectively, with 24 bases between them. The naive CD8 subset, CD45RO-negative cells positively selected for CCR7, excluded terminally differentiated effector memory CD45RA+ cells. To note about this clone: The target antigen is unknown.

The TCR sequence derives from a young man in good health. Some clones in this sample may be carry-over from other donors' samples. Source material: naive CD8+ T cells from PBMCs. V gene TRBV2 combines with J gene TRBJ2-1; D perhaps matches TRBD2 (7 bases). The CDR3 here is CAILRGDTSWDEQFF. For the CDR3, the DNA is TGTGCCATACTCCGGGGGGACACTAGCTGGGATGAGCAGTTCTTC.